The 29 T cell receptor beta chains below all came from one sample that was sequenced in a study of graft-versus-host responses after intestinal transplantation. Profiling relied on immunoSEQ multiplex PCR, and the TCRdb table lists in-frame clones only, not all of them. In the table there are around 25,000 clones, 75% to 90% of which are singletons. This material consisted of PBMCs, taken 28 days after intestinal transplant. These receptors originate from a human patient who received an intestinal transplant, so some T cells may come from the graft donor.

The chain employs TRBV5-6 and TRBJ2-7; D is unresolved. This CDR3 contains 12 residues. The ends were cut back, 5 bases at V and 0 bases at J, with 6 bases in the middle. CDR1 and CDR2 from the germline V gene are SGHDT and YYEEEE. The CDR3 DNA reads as TGTGCCAGCAGTAGATACTCCTACGAGCAGTACTTC. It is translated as CASSRYSYEQYF.

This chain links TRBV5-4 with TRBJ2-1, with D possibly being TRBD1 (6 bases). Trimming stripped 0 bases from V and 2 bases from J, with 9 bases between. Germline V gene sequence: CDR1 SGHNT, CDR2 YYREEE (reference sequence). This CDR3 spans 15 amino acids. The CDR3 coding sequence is TGTGCCAGCAGCTTGGCAGGGGCCCCCTACAATGAGCAGTTCTTC. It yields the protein CASSLAGAPYNEQFF.

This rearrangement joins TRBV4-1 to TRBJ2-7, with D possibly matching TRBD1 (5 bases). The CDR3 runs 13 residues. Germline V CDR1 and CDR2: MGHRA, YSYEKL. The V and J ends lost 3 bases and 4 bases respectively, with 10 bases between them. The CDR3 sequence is CASSHLGAYEQYF. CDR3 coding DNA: TGCGCCAGCAGCCACCTAGGGGCATACGAGCAGTACTTC.

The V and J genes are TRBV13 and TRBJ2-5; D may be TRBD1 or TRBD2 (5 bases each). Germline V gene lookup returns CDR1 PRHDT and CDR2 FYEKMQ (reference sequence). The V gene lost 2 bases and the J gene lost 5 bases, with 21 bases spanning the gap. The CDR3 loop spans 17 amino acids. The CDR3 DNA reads TGTGCCAGCAGCTTAAGGATGGGGGATTCGTCCGGGGAGACCCAGTACTTC. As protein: CASSLRMGDSSGETQYF.

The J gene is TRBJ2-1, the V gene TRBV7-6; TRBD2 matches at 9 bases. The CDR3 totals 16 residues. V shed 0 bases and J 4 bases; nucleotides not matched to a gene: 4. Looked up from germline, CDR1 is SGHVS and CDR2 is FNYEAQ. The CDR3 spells CASSLALAGTYNEQFF. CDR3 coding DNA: TGTGCCAGCAGCTTAGCCCTAGCGGGGACATACAATGAGCAGTTCTTC. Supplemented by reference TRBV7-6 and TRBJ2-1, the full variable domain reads GAGVSQSPRYKVTKRGQDVALRCDPISGHVSLYWYRQALGQGPEFLTYFNYEAQQDKSGLPNDRFSAERPEGSISTLTIQRTEQRDSAMYRCASSLALAGTYNEQFFGPGTRLTVL.

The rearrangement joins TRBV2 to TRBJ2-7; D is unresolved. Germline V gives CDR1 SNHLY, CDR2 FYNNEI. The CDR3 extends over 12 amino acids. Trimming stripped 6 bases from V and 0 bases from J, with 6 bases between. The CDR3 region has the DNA TGTGCCAGCAGGCGCGGCTCCTACGAGCAGTACTTC. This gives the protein CASRRGSYEQYF.

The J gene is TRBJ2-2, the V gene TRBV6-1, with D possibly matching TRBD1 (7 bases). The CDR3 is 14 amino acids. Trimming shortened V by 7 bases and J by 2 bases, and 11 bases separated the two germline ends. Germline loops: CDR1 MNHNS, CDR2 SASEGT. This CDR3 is CASTRDRNTGELFF. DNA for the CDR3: TGTGCCAGCACGCGGGACAGAAACACCGGGGAGCTGTTTTTT.

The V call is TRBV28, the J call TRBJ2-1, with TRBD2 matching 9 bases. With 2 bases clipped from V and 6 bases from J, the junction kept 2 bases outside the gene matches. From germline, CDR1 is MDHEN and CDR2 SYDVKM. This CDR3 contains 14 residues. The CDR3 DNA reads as TGTGCCAGCAGTTTACTAGCGGGATTCAATGAGCAGTTCTTC. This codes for CASSLLAGFNEQFF.

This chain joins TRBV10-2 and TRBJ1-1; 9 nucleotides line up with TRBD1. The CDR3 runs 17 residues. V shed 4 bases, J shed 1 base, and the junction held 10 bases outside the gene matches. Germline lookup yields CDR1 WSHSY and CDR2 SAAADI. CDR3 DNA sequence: TGCGCCAGCAGTGTCCGGGACAGGGTGGGAGGGAACACTGAAGCTTTCTTT. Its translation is CASSVRDRVGGNTEAFF.

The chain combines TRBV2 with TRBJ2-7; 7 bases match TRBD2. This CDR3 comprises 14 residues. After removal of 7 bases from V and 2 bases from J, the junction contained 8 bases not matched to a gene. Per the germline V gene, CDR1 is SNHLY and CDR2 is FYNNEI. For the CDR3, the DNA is TGTGCCAGCACCAGACGGGGGGAACCCTACGAGCAGTACTTC. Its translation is CASTRRGEPYEQYF.

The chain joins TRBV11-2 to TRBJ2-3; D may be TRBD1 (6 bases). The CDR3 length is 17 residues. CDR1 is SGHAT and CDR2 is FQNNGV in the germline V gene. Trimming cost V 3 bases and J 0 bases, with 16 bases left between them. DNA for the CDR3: TGTGCCAGCAGCTTCCTCTGGGGAGACAGGAGCACAGATACGCAGTATTTT. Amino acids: CASSFLWGDRSTDTQYF.

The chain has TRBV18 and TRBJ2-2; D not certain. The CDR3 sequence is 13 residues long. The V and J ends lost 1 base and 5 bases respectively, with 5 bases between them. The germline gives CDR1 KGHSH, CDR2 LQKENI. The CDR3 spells CASSPLPTGELFF. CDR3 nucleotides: TGTGCCAGCTCACCACTTCCGACCGGGGAGCTGTTTTTT.

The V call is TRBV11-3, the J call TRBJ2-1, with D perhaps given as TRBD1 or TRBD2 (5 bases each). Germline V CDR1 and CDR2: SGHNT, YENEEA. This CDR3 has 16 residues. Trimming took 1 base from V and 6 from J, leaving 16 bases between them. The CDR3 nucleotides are TGTGCCAGCAGCTTAGGGCCCGCCAGAGGGGTCAATGAGCAGTTCTTC. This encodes CASSLGPARGVNEQFF.

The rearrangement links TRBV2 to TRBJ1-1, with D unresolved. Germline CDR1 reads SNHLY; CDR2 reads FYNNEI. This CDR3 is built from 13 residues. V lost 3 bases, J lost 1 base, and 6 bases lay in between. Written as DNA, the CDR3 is TGTGCCAGCAGTGACCTAGGGAACACTGAAGCTTTCTTT. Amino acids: CASSDLGNTEAFF.

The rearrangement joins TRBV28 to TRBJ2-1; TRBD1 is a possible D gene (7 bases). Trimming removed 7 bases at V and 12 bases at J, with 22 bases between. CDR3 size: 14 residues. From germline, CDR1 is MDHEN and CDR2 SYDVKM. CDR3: CASTLSGGSDGQFF. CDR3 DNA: TGTGCCAGCACCTTGTCAGGGGGGAGTGATGGGCAGTTCTTC. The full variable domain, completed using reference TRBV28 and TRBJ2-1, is DVKVTQSSRYLVKRTGEKVFLECVQDMDHENMFWYRQDPGLGLRLIYFSYDVKMKEKGDIPEGYSVSREKKERFSLILESASTNQTSMYLCASTLSGGSDGQFFGPGTRLTVL.

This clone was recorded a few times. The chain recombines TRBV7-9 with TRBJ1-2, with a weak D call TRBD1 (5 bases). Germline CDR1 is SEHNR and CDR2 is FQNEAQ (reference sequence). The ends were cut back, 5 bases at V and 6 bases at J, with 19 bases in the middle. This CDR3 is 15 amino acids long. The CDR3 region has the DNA TGTGCCAGCAGCACCGTGGCGGGGGAGGCAAATGGCTACACCTTC. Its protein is CASSTVAGEANGYTF.

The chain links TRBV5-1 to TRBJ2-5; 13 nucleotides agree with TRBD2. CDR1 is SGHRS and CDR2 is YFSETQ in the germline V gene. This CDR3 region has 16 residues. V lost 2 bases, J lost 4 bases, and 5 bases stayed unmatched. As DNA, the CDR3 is TGCGCCAGCAGCTTTACTAGCGGGGGGGCCCGAGAGACCCAGTACTTC. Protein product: CASSFTSGGARETQYF.

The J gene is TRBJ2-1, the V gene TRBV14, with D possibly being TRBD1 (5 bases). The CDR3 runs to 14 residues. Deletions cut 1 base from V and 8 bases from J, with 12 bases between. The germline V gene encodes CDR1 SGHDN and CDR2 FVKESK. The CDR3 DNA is TGTGCCAGCAGCCAAGGGCTGGTGGGGCATGAGCAGTTCTTC. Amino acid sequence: CASSQGLVGHEQFF.

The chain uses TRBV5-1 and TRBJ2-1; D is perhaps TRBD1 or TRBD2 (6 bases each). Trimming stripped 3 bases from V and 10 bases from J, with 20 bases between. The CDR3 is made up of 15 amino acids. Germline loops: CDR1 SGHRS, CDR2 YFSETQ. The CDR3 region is CASSSMDYRAGEQFF. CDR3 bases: TGCGCCAGCAGCTCGATGGACTACAGGGCCGGGGAGCAGTTCTTC.

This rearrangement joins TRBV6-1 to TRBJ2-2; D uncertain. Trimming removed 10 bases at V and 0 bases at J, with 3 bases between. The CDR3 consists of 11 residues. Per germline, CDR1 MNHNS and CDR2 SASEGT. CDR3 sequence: CATSNTGELFF. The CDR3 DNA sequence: TGTGCCACATCGAACACCGGGGAGCTGTTTTTT.

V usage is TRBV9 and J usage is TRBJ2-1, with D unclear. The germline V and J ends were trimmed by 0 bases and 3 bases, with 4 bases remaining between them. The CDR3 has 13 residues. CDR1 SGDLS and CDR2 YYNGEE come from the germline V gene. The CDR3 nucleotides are TGTGCCAGCAGCGTAGATGGCTACAATGAGCAGTTCTTC. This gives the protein CASSVDGYNEQFF.

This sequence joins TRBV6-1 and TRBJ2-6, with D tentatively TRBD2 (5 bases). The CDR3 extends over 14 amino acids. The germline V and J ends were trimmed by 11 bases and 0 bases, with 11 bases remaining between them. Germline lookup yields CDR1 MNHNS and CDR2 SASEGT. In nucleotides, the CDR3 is TGTGCCTCGGAGGCGGACTCTGGGGCCAACGTCCTGACTTTC. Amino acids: CASEADSGANVLTF.

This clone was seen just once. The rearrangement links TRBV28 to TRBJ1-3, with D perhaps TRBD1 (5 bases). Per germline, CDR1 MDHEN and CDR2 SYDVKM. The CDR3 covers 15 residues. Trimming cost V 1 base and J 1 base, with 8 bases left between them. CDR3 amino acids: CASSLLDTSGNTIYF. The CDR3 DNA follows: TGTGCCAGCAGTTTATTGGACACATCTGGAAACACCATATATTTT. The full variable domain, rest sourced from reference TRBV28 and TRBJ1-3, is DVKVTQSSRYLVKRTGEKVFLECVQDMDHENMFWYRQDPGLGLRLIYFSYDVKMKEKGDIPEGYSVSREKKERFSLILESASTNQTSMYLCASSLLDTSGNTIYFGEGSWLTVV.

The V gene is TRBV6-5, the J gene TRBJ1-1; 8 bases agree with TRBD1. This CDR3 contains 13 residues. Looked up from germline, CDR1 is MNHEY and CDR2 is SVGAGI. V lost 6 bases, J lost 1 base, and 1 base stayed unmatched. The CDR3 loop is CASRGTGNTEAFF. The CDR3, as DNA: TGTGCCAGCAGGGGGACAGGGAACACTGAAGCTTTCTTT.

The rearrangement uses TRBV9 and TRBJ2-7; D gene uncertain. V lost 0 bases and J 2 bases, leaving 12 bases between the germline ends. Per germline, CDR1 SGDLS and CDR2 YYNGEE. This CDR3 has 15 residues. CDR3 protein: CASSVGPGLTYEQYF. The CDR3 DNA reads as TGTGCCAGCAGCGTAGGCCCGGGCCTGACCTACGAGCAGTACTTC. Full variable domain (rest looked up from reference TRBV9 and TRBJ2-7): DSGVTQTPKHLITATGQRVTLRCSPRSGDLSVYWYQQSLDQGLQFLIQYYNGEERAKGNILERFSAQQFPDLHSELNLSSLELGDSALYFCASSVGPGLTYEQYFGPGTRLTVT.

CDR3 loop: CSVEDRGVDEQFF. Written as DNA, the CDR3 is TGCAGCGTTGAGGACAGGGGTGTTGATGAGCAGTTCTTC. V usage is TRBV29-1 and J usage is TRBJ2-1; the match to TRBD1 covers 9 bases. J gave up 8 bases and V 3 bases, and 5 bases lay outside the gene matches. The CDR3 consists of 13 residues. CDR1 and CDR2 (germline): SQVTM, ANQGSEA.

CDR3 sequence (DNA): TGTGCCACCCCACGCCCAGGGGGCGGATTATATTTT. It yields the protein CATPRPGGGLYF. V and J are TRBV7-6 and TRBJ1-3, with TRBD1 identical over 8 bases. The germline CDR1 and CDR2 sequences are SGHVS and FNYEAQ. The length of the CDR3 is 12 residues. The junction had 13 bases not matched to a gene; V was cut back by 10 bases and J by 14 bases. The whole variable domain, filled in from reference TRBV7-6 and TRBJ1-3, reads GAGVSQSPRYKVTKRGQDVALRCDPISGHVSLYWYRQALGQGPEFLTYFNYEAQQDKSGLPNDRFSAERPEGSISTLTIQRTEQRDSAMYRCATPRPGGGLYFGEGSWLTVV.

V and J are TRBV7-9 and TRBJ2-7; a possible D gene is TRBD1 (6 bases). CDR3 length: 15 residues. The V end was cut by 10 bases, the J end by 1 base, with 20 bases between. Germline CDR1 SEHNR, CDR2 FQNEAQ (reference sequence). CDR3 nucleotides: TGTGCCACCTCGAAGGGGGACAACCCTTCCTACGAGCAGTACTTC. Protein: CATSKGDNPSYEQYF.

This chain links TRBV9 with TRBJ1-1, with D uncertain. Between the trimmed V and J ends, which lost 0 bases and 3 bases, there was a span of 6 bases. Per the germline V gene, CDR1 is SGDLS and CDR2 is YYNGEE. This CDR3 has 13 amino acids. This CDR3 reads CASSVEGYTEAFF. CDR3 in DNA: TGTGCCAGCAGCGTAGAGGGTTACACTGAAGCTTTCTTT.